Listed here are 25 T cell receptor beta chains from one sample, sequenced in a study of T cell responses to AZD1222 COVID-19 vaccine. The table came from immunoSEQ multiplex PCR; TCRdb's copy has only in-frame clones and leaves some out. This sample carries 68,000 or so clones, over 60% of them seen once, and the ten largest clones take around 10%. The input for sequencing was peripheral blood, taken on day 0 of AZD1222 vaccination. The receptors stem from an adult in good health.

The chain couples TRBV19 to TRBJ2-2; TRBD2 might be the D (7 bases). The germline V gene encodes CDR1 LNHDA and CDR2 SQIVND (reference sequence). V dropped 7 bases and J dropped 7 bases, with 19 bases sitting between them. CDR3 length: 15 amino acids. The CDR3 sequence: CASMPNVGGVGELFF. CDR3 bases: TGTGCCAGTATGCCGAACGTAGGGGGGGTCGGGGAGCTGTTTTTT. The full variable domain, completed using reference TRBV19 and TRBJ2-2, is DGGITQSPKYLFRKEGQNVTLSCEQNLNHDAMYWYRQDPGQGLRLIYYSQIVNDFQKGDIAEGYSVSREKKESFPLTVTSAQKNPTAFYLCASMPNVGGVGELFFGEGSRLTVL.

The V call is TRBV3-1 (or the pseudogene TRBV3-2), the J call TRBJ1-4, with D maybe TRBD1 (5 bases). This CDR3 spans 13 amino acids. The germline gives CDR1 LGHDT, CDR2 YNNKEL (reference sequence). Trimming removed 2 bases from V and 8 bases from J, with 9 bases in between. CDR3 sequence reads: CASSQFRGEKLFF. The CDR3 DNA is TGTGCCAGCAGCCAATTTCGGGGGGAAAAACTGTTTTTT.

The chain recombines TRBV6-5 with TRBJ1-2; no clear D. The CDR3 has 13 amino acids. The V end lost 4 bases, the J end lost 0 bases, and 6 bases lay between the germline ends. Germline V gene sequence: CDR1 MNHEY, CDR2 SVGAGI. CDR3 amino acids: CASSSTANYGYTF. The CDR3 nucleotides read TGTGCCAGCAGTTCAACAGCTAACTATGGCTACACCTTC.

The V and J genes are TRBV28 and TRBJ1-6, with a weak D call TRBD1 (6 bases). Trimming left V 5 bases short and J 2 bases short, with 10 bases between. Germline CDR1 is MDHEN and CDR2 is SYDVKM. This CDR3 spans 15 amino acids. The CDR3: CASSTQGTYNSPLHF. CDR3 DNA: TGTGCCAGCAGTACCCAGGGGACCTATAATTCACCCCTCCACTTT.

The chain links TRBV5-6 to TRBJ2-2; D tentatively fits TRBD1 or TRBD2 (6 bases each). Germline V CDR1 and CDR2: SGHDT, YYEEEE. This CDR3 has 16 amino acids. The ends were cut back, 1 base at V and 3 bases at J, with 13 bases in the middle. The CDR3 sequence is CASSLRQGRYTGELFF. DNA of the CDR3: TGTGCCAGCAGCTTGCGGCAGGGGAGGTACACCGGGGAGCTGTTTTTT.

V and J are TRBV10-3 and TRBJ1-2; the D is unclear. CDR3 length: 14 amino acids. V was clipped by 0 bases and J by 3 bases, with 8 bases between them. Germline V lookup: CDR1 ENHRY, CDR2 SYGVKD. The CDR3 spells CAISESSPDYGYTF. Written as DNA, the CDR3 is TGTGCCATCAGTGAGTCGAGCCCCGACTATGGCTACACCTTC.

This chain uses TRBV5-1 with TRBJ2-2; D call uncertain. The V gene lost 3 bases and the J gene lost 6 bases, with 12 bases spanning the gap. This CDR3 contains 14 residues. Germline V gene lookup returns CDR1 SGHRS and CDR2 YFSETQ. Here the CDR3 reads CASSSQDWSGELFF. CDR3 nucleotides: TGCGCCAGCAGCTCCCAGGATTGGTCCGGGGAGCTGTTTTTT.

V is TRBV7-8 and J is TRBJ2-1, with 7 bases identical to TRBD1. Germline-derived CDR1 and CDR2 are SGHVS and FQNEAQ. The ends lost 2 bases at V and 9 bases at J; junction bases unmatched: 7. The CDR3 has 14 residues. In DNA, the CDR3 is TGTGCCAGCAGCTTATCCGGGACAGTTAGTGAGCAGTTCTTC. Translated: CASSLSGTVSEQFF.

The chain uses TRBV5-6 and TRBJ2-7; D is unclear. Trimming took 4 bases from V and 5 from J, leaving 10 bases between them. This CDR3 region has 12 residues. CDR1 and CDR2 from the germline V gene are SGHDT and YYEEEE. The CDR3 sequence is CASSIDRNEQYF. The CDR3 DNA sequence: TGTGCCAGCAGCATCGACCGGAACGAGCAGTACTTC.

The chain employs TRBV6-5 and TRBJ2-1, with TRBD2 identical over 12 bases. In germline, CDR1 is MNHEY, CDR2 SVGAGI. V shed 6 bases, J shed 7 bases, and the junction held 7 bases outside the gene matches. This CDR3 has 15 residues. CDR3 DNA sequence: TGTGCCAGCAGGCCCGGACTAGCGGGGCTTAATGAGCAGTTCTTC. Translated, it gives CASRPGLAGLNEQFF.

The chain combines TRBV19 with TRBJ1-1, with 7 nucleotides matching TRBD1. Trimming took 6 bases from V and 4 from J; bases not matched to a gene: 8. CDR1 is LNHDA and CDR2 is SQIVND in the germline V gene (reference sequence). CDR3 length: 14 amino acids. The CDR3 spells CASRIGGGPTEAFF. The CDR3 DNA sequence: TGTGCCAGTAGGATTGGAGGGGGCCCCACTGAAGCTTTCTTT.

The chain recombines TRBV5-4 with TRBJ2-1; 9 nucleotides align to TRBD1. The CDR3 extends over 14 amino acids. V gave up 7 bases and J gave up 1 base; unmatched junction bases: 3. Germline CDR1 and CDR2: SGHNT and YYREEE (reference sequence). CDR3 bases: TGTGCCAGCGGGACAGGGATATCCTACAATGAGCAGTTCTTC. It encodes CASGTGISYNEQFF. The full variable domain, its missing parts supplied by reference TRBV5-4 and TRBJ2-1, is ETGVTQSPTHLIKTRGQQVTLRCSSQSGHNTVSWYQQALGQGPQFIFQYYREEENGRGNFPPRFSGLQFPNYSSELNVNALELDDSALYLCASGTGISYNEQFFGPGTRLTVL.

This clone was seen only a few times. The chain combines TRBV7-9 with TRBJ1-3; 7 bases are shared with TRBD1. This CDR3 region has 12 residues. Germline V gives CDR1 SEHNR, CDR2 FQNEAQ (reference sequence). The V and J ends lost 5 bases and 9 bases, in that order; junction bases with no gene match: 4. Here the CDR3 reads CASSHPGGTIYF. The CDR3 bases are TGTGCCAGCAGCCATCCAGGGGGCACCATATATTTT.

The chain links TRBV2 to TRBJ1-2; 7 nucleotides match TRBD1. Germline V gene lookup returns CDR1 SNHLY and CDR2 FYNNEI. The CDR3 sequence is 15 residues long. Losses at the gene ends were 6 bases for V and 2 bases for J; bases not matched to a gene: 9. The CDR3 DNA is TGTGCCAGCAGGAGACCCGGGACAGCAAACTATGGCTACACCTTC. Translating gives CASRRPGTANYGYTF.

The gene calls are TRBV30 and TRBJ1-2, with 11 bases aligning to TRBD1. Trimming cost V 0 bases and J 3 bases; bases outside gene matches: 6. The CDR3 totals 16 residues. CDR1 is GTSNPN, CDR2 SVGIG, per germline (reference sequence). The CDR3 is CAWSVGTGGRYYGYTF. CDR3 DNA sequence: TGTGCCTGGAGTGTAGGGACAGGGGGGCGATACTATGGCTACACCTTC.

The chain joins TRBV19 to TRBJ1-1; weak D call: TRBD1 (6 bases). Germline V CDR1 and CDR2: LNHDA, SQIVND (reference sequence). This CDR3 contains 15 residues. The V and J ends lost 6 bases and 4 bases respectively, with 18 bases between them. The CDR3 nucleotides read TGTGCCAGTAGGCGAACACAACTGGGGGCCACTGAAGCTTTCTTT. Its translation: CASRRTQLGATEAFF.

The genes are TRBV25-1 and TRBJ1-2, with TRBD1 identical over 7 bases. The CDR3 extends over 15 amino acids. V gave up 1 base and J gave up 2 bases; unmatched junction bases: 4. CDR1 and CDR2 from the germline V gene are MGHDK and SYGVNS. The CDR3 DNA follows: TGTGCCAGCAGTGAATTCGGGGACAGCAACTATGGCTACACCTTC. Translated: CASSEFGDSNYGYTF.

The chain combines TRBV10-1 with TRBJ1-3; D possibly corresponds to TRBD1 (5 bases). CDR3 length: 14 amino acids. CDR1 is WNHNN, CDR2 SYGVQD, per germline (reference sequence). V dropped 8 bases and J dropped 1 base, with 12 bases sitting between them. The CDR3 coding sequence is TGCGCCAGCGTCGAAGCAGGGTCTGGAAACACCATATATTTT. Translation gives CASVEAGSGNTIYF.

This chain connects TRBV27 to TRBJ1-3; possible D gene TRBD1, 6 bases. The CDR3 totals 16 residues. Deletions cut 5 bases from V and 4 bases from J, with 18 bases between. Germline CDR1 is MNHEY and CDR2 is SMNVEV (reference sequence). CDR3 region: CASSPTPGARGNTIYF. DNA for the CDR3: TGTGCCAGCAGTCCAACCCCGGGGGCGAGGGGAAACACCATATATTTT.

CDR3 in amino acids: CASSQVGRNTEAFF. For the CDR3, the DNA is TGTGCCAGCAGCCAAGTCGGGAGGAACACTGAAGCTTTCTTT. The gene calls are TRBV3-1 (or the pseudogene TRBV3-2) and TRBJ1-1; D is undetermined. Looked up from germline, CDR1 is LGHDT and CDR2 is YNNKEL (reference sequence). V was shortened by 1 base and J by 1 base, with 7 bases between the two germline ends. The CDR3 contains 14 residues.

This chain connects TRBV5-4 to TRBJ2-5; D is tentatively TRBD1 or TRBD2 (6 bases each). Between the trimmed V and J ends, which lost 2 bases and 2 bases, there was a span of 16 bases. CDR3 length: 16 residues. Per germline, CDR1 SGHNT and CDR2 YYREEE (reference sequence). The CDR3 DNA reads TGTGCCAGCAGCTTAGGTCGGGGGCCCTCACAAGAGACCCAGTACTTC. It encodes CASSLGRGPSQETQYF.

V gene TRBV5-1 combines with J gene TRBJ2-5; 11 positions match TRBD2. Germline CDR1 and CDR2: SGHRS and YFSETQ. V lost 3 bases to trimming and J lost 4 bases; unmatched junction nucleotides: 14. The CDR3 length is 18 residues. The CDR3 sequence: CASSSSLLAGGILETQYF. CDR3 DNA sequence: TGCGCCAGCAGCTCAAGTCTTCTAGCGGGGGGTATTCTAGAGACCCAGTACTTC.

V gene TRBV12-3 or TRBV12-4 combines with J gene TRBJ2-7, with D perhaps TRBD1 or TRBD2 (5 bases each). CDR3 size: 13 residues. V shed 3 bases and J shed 3 bases, with 9 bases lying between them. The CDR3 DNA reads as TGTGCCAGCAGTTTTGTTGGGGGCTACGAGCAGTACTTC. Translation: CASSFVGGYEQYF.

This clone was counted a single time. The chain carries TRBV28 and TRBJ1-2; 7 bases match TRBD1. The CDR3 contains 13 residues. V lost 7 bases to trimming and J lost 6 bases; unmatched junction nucleotides: 8. Germline-derived CDR1 and CDR2 are MDHEN and SYDVKM. DNA of the CDR3: TGTGCCAGCACCTTGGGACAGATTGATGGCTACACCTTC. Its translation is CASTLGQIDGYTF.

The gene calls are TRBV5-6 and TRBJ1-5; D not resolved. CDR1 and CDR2 (germline): SGHDT, YYEEEE. V was trimmed by 3 bases and J by 3 bases, leaving 7 bases between them. The CDR3 has 13 residues. CDR3 DNA sequence: TGTGCCAGCAGCTCAGACCACAATCAGCCCCAGCATTTT. It codes for CASSSDHNQPQHF.